Following are 12 T cell receptor beta chains from one sample sequenced in a study of blood T cell repertoires in COVID-19. The assay was immunoSEQ multiplex PCR, and TCRdb's table has in-frame clones only and misses some. The sample yields about 61,000 clones, approximately 91% seen once. Sequencing was carried out using peripheral blood. These receptors originate from a woman aged 45-65 years with active or convalescent COVID-19.

This chain joins TRBV29-1 and TRBJ2-5; a possible D gene is TRBD1 (5 bases). Germline V gene lookup returns CDR1 SQVTM and CDR2 ANQGSEA. V lost 6 bases and J 5 bases, leaving 10 bases between the germline ends. There are 11 residues in the CDR3. This CDR3 is CSVDSGETQYF. As DNA, the CDR3 is TGCAGCGTCGACAGTGGGGAGACCCAGTACTTC.

V and J are TRBV19 and TRBJ1-4; 8 nucleotides agree with TRBD1. The CDR3 totals 15 residues. The V gene end was trimmed by 10 bases and the J gene end by 8 bases; junction bases not matched to a gene: 15. The germline V gene has CDR1 LNHDA and CDR2 SQIVND (reference sequence). The CDR3 DNA reads as TGTGCCACCACGACCCTCGACAGGGGAGGGGAAAAACTGTTTTTT. Its protein product is CATTTLDRGGEKLFF.

The V gene is TRBV9, the J gene TRBJ1-3; TRBD1 matches 7 bases. This CDR3 has 16 amino acids. V was pared by 2 bases and J by 0 bases, with 5 bases of the junction left unmatched. Per germline, CDR1 SGDLS and CDR2 YYNGEE. The CDR3: CASSVTGTASGNTIYF. CDR3 coding DNA: TGTGCCAGCAGCGTTACAGGGACAGCCTCTGGAAACACCATATATTTT.

V gene TRBV7-3 combines with J gene TRBJ2-1; TRBD2 aligns across 10 bases. The trim removed 5 bases at V and 1 base at J, leaving 2 bases unmatched. This CDR3 has 15 residues. Germline lookup yields CDR1 SGHTA and CDR2 FQGTGA. The CDR3 reads CASSPTSGSYNEQFF. The DNA for the CDR3 is TGTGCCAGCAGCCCGACTAGCGGGTCCTACAATGAGCAGTTCTTC.

J is TRBJ1-3 and V is TRBV2, with 7 bases fitting TRBD1. Germline V gene sequence: CDR1 SNHLY, CDR2 FYNNEI. The CDR3 consists of 14 residues. The V and J ends lost 10 bases and 4 bases, in that order; junction bases with no gene match: 10. The CDR3 DNA reads TGTGCCAAAAAAGCATCGGGACAGGGAAACACCATATATTTT. This codes for CAKKASGQGNTIYF.

This clone was observed once. The chain joins TRBV7-2 to TRBJ2-5; 12 bases are a match to TRBD2. Germline assignment: CDR1 SGHTA and CDR2 FQGNSA. This CDR3 has 15 amino acids. The V gene end was trimmed by 1 base and the J gene end by 5 bases; junction bases not matched to a gene: 2. In DNA, the CDR3 is TGTGCCAGCAGCTTAGGACTAGCGGGAGATGAGACCCAGTACTTC. Encoded protein: CASSLGLAGDETQYF.

The chain recombines TRBV27 with TRBJ1-2; TRBD1 matches at 9 bases. This CDR3 is built from 16 residues. Germline values: CDR1 MNHEY, CDR2 SMNVEV (reference sequence). V was pared by 1 base and J by 3 bases, with 6 bases of the junction left unmatched. As DNA, the CDR3 is TGTGCCAGCAGTTTATTACGACAGGGGGGTTACTATGGCTACACCTTC. This codes for CASSLLRQGGYYGYTF.

The CDR3 sequence is CASSHDRVAFF. CDR3 DNA sequence: TGCGCCAGCAGCCACGACAGGGTGGCTTTCTTT. The rearrangement uses TRBV4-1 and TRBJ1-1; 7 nucleotides agree with TRBD1. Germline-derived CDR1 and CDR2 are MGHRA and YSYEKL. This CDR3 has 11 residues. The ends lost 3 bases at V and 11 bases at J; junction bases unmatched: 3.

V gene TRBV7-2 combines with J gene TRBJ2-5, with D perhaps TRBD2 (5 bases). The CDR3 totals 13 residues. Trimming took 5 bases from V and 2 from J, leaving 9 bases between them. Looked up from germline, CDR1 is SGHTA and CDR2 is FQGNSA. Written as DNA, the CDR3 is TGTGCCAGCAGCCCTAGCCATCAAGAGACCCAGTACTTC. It translates to CASSPSHQETQYF. The full variable domain, its missing parts supplied by reference TRBV7-2 and TRBJ2-5, is GAGVSQSPSNKVTEKGKDVELRCDPISGHTALYWYRQSLGQGLEFLIYFQGNSAPDKSGLPSDRFSAERTGGSVSTLTIQRTQQEDSAVYLCASSPSHQETQYFGPGTRLLVL.

This chain uses TRBV29-1 with TRBJ2-5; D is possibly TRBD1 (6 bases). V was shortened by 7 bases and J by 6 bases, with 21 bases between the two germline ends. The CDR3 is 14 residues long. CDR1 is SQVTM, CDR2 ANQGSEA, per germline. The CDR3 here is CSAGLQGTLKTQYF. In nucleotides, the CDR3 is TGCAGCGCCGGTCTACAGGGAACTTTAAAGACCCAGTACTTC. The entire variable domain, with the rest obtained from reference TRBV29-1 and TRBJ2-5, is as follows: SAVISQKPSRDICQRGTSLTIQCQVDSQVTMMFWYRQQPGQSLTLIATANQGSEATYESGFVIDKFPISRPNLTFSTLTVSNMSPEDSSIYLCSAGLQGTLKTQYFGPGTRLLVL.

This clone was picked up one time. The gene calls are TRBV4-1 and TRBJ2-1; the D gene is possibly TRBD2 (6 bases). Per the germline V gene, CDR1 is MGHRA and CDR2 is YSYEKL. Between the trimmed V and J ends, which lost 2 bases and 0 bases, there was a span of 14 bases. The CDR3 is 17 residues long. CDR3 in amino acids: CASSQLMLAASYNEQFF. The DNA for the CDR3 is TGCGCCAGCAGCCAATTAATGTTAGCGGCCTCCTACAATGAGCAGTTCTTC.

The CDR3 spells CASSHDRGRRNTEAFF. In nucleotides, the CDR3 is TGTGCCAGCAGCCATGACAGGGGGCGGCGGAACACTGAAGCTTTCTTT. The rearrangement links TRBV5-4 to TRBJ1-1, with 10 bases fitting TRBD1. V trimming: 4 bases; J trimming: 1 base; junction bases outside the gene matches: 7. Per germline, CDR1 SGHNT and CDR2 YYREEE (reference sequence). This CDR3 spans 16 amino acids.